This T cell receptor beta chain originates from a study of blood T cells in healthy people across ages. General study points: Percentage of naive T cells showed a strong correlation with TCR beta diversity. Higher diversity, along with more naive CD4+ cells, distinguished long-lived donors from aged donors. PBMCs that were unsorted prevented a conclusive naive versus antigen-experienced comparison.

The CDR3 is 15 amino acids. V lost 1 base and J 3 bases, leaving 11 bases between the germline ends. CDR1 and CDR2 (germline): SGHTA, FQGTGA. No fewer than 6.5 million PBMCs went into each sample. Using a J-beta primer mix together with a sample-barcoded 5' primer, a second PCR was run for roughly 7 to 12 cycles. Using its own MiXCR run on the 5' RACE reads, TCRdb lists one record per CDR3 protein. Among hundreds of thousands of distinct CDR3 sequences listed, roughly two fifths were seen once. As regards this clonotype: The antigen remains unidentified.

The V gene is TRBV7-3, the J gene TRBJ2-3, with TRBD1 as a possible D gene (6 bases). The sequenced sample was blood. This TCR was sampled from a man at least 80 years old in good health. The DNA for the CDR3 is TGTGCCAGCAGCTTAAGGGGACACATTACAGATACGCAGTATTTT. Its translation is CASSLRGHITDTQYF.